Listed here is a single TCR beta chain. Its specificity is unknown. The junction shows a germline mismatch at one end, possibly a read error. This sample stems from a study of cytomegalovirus exposure and HLA in healthy donors. Study results and caveats: A classifier reportedly called cytomegalovirus status with high sensitivity and specificity.

Vbeta (60) and Jbeta (13) primers were used in the PCR. Clones were read by immunoSEQ multiplex PCR, and TCRdb kept only the in-frame ones, dropping some. The sample contains fewer than 130,000 clones, around 85% of which appear only once. CDR1 and CDR2 (germline): SQVTM, ANQGSEA. The CDR3 is 11 amino acids. The clonotype comes from a man aged 35 to 55 in good health and CMV-seronegative. The chain carries TRBV29-1 and TRBJ1-1, with D unresolved. Sequencing was performed on PBMCs. This CDR3 reads CSVMLTGEGLF. CDR3 nucleotide sequence: TGCAGCGTTATGCTTACGGGTGAGGGTCTCTTT.